The sequence of this T cell receptor (beta chain) was determined in a study of cytomegalovirus exposure and HLA in healthy donors. Concerning this clone itself: No antigen is known for it.

Germline loops: CDR1 MRHNA, CDR2 SNTAGT. V shed 0 bases and J shed 7 bases, with 6 bases lying between them. This CDR3 is 13 amino acids long. Study findings and constraints: Accurate HLA-A and HLA-B prediction from TCR beta sequences was reported for most subjects. Available immune exposure information covered CMV serostatus only. One cluster of highly shared sequence variants probably arose as a sequencing artifact.

PCR amplification relied on 60 Vbeta primers (plus 13 Jbeta primers). The protocol was immunoSEQ multiplex PCR, while the TCRdb copy is restricted to in-frame clones and leaves out a portion. The repertoire holds almost 95,000 clones, with around 66% as singletons. The source material was PBMCs. The receptor comes from a man aged 30 to 39 in good health and CMV-seronegative. The V call is TRBV6-4, the J call TRBJ2-2; D gene uncertain. CDR3 bases: TGTGCCAGCAGTGACTCGTTACACGGGGAGCTGTTTTTT. Its protein product is CASSDSLHGELFF.